This T cell receptor beta chain was documented in a study of T-cell reconstitution after alpha-beta-depleted transplantation in children. Notes on the study in general: The main origin of T-cell counts and diversity one year after transplant was newly produced T cells. Recipient T cells and thymic progenitors that survived gave rise to the high TCRbeta diversity observed at day 60 in some patients. Several hundred expanded graft clones reportedly were the source of alpha-beta T cells about two months after transplant.

The TCRbeta library was prepared with unique molecular identifiers. MiXCR, applied by TCRdb to the PCR reads, yields one record per CDR3 protein. There are hundreds of thousands of distinct CDR3 sequences in the sample; around 9.9% occur only once, and roughly 28% lies in the top ten. This clonotype was seen many times. Its antigen is still unknown. This sequence was found in a child under two years old with acute myeloid leukemia, due to receive a stem cell transplant. The material sequenced was PBMCs, taken before TCRalphabeta/CD19-depleted stem cell transplant.

The CDR3 nucleotides read TGCGCCAGCAGCTTGGCGGCAGCCACAGATACGCAGTATTTT. It translates to CASSLAAATDTQYF. The chain carries TRBV5-1 and TRBJ2-3; D uncertain. The V gene lost 0 bases and the J gene lost 2 bases, with 7 bases spanning the gap. Germline V gene lookup returns CDR1 SGHRS and CDR2 YFSETQ. This CDR3 spans 14 amino acids.